The 4 T cell receptor beta chains below were found in one sample sequenced in a study of CD8 T cells in Susac syndrome. Random hexamers were used to reverse transcribe the RNA input (about 0.5 to 1 ug). TCRdb processed the immunoSEQ multiplex PCR reads anew with MiXCR; each CDR3 protein has one entry. The table shows around 270,000 distinct CDR3 sequences, with about nine tenths occurring only once. The source material was CD8+ T cells from PBMCs. Receptor source: a human donor with multiple sclerosis.

V is TRBV11-3 and J is TRBJ2-2; D tentatively fits TRBD1 or TRBD2 (6 bases each). This CDR3 contains 13 residues. The V end was cut by 3 bases, the J end by 6 bases, with 8 bases between. Germline loops: CDR1 SGHNT, CDR2 YENEEA. CDR3 DNA sequence: TGTGCCAGCAGCTTTCGGGGGCCCGGGGAGCTGTTTTTT. It codes for CASSFRGPGELFF. The whole variable domain, remainder taken from reference TRBV11-3 and TRBJ2-2, is EAGVVQSPRYKIIEKKQPVAFWCNPISGHNTLYWYLQNLGQGPELLIRYENEEAVDDSQLPKDRFSAERLKGVDSTLKIQPAELGDSAVYLCASSFRGPGELFFGEGSRLTVL.

V is TRBV27 and J is TRBJ2-3, with 7 positions matching TRBD2. CDR3 length: 16 residues. Germline V gene data show CDR1 as MNHEY and CDR2 as SMNVEV (reference sequence). Trimming at V came to 3 bases and at J to 5 bases, leaving 11 bases not matched to a gene. CDR3 in DNA: TGTGCCAGCAGTTTTTTGGCGGGAGAAAACGGAGATACGCAGTATTTT. Translated: CASSFLAGENGDTQYF.

The chain is built from TRBV19 and TRBJ1-5, with D perhaps matching TRBD1 (5 bases). Germline V gene lookup returns CDR1 LNHDA and CDR2 SQIVND (reference sequence). The V end lost 5 bases, the J end lost 6 bases, and 17 bases lay between the germline ends. The CDR3 runs to 15 residues. The CDR3 DNA follows: TGTGCCAGTAGTTTTGCCGGGGCAGGTCCTCAGCCCCAGCATTTT. It is translated as CASSFAGAGPQPQHF.

This rearrangement joins TRBV27 to TRBJ2-7; no reliable D call. CDR1 is MNHEY, CDR2 SMNVEV, per germline (reference sequence). Trimming pared 3 bases from V and 2 bases from J, leaving 11 bases between. The CDR3 is 14 amino acids. CDR3 bases: TGTGCCAGCAGTTTTTCAACGAACCCCTACGAGCAGTACTTC. Translating gives CASSFSTNPYEQYF.